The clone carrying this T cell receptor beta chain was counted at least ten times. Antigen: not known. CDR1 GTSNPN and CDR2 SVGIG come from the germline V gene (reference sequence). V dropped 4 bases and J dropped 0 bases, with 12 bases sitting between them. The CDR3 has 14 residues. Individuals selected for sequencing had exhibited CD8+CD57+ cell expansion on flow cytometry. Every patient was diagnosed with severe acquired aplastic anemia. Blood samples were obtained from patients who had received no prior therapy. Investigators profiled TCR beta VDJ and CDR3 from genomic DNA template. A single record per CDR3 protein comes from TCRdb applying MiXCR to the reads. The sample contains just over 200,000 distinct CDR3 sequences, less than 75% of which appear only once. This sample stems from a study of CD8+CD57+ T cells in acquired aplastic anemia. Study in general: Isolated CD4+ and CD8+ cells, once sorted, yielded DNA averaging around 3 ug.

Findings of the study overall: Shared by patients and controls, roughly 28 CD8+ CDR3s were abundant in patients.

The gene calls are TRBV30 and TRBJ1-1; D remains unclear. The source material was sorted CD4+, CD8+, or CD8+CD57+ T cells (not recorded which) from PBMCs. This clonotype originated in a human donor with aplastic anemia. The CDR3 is CAWNLLGMNTEAFF. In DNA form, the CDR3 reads TGTGCCTGGAACCTACTCGGAATGAACACTGAAGCTTTCTTT.